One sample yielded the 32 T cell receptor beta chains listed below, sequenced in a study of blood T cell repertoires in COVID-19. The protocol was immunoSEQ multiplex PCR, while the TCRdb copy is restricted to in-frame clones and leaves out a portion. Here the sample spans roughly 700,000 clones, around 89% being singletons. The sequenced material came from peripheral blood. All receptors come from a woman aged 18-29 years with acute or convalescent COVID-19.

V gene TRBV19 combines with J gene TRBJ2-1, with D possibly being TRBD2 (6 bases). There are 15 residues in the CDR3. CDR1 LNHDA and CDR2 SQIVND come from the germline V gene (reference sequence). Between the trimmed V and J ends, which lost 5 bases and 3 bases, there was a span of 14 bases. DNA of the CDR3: TGTGCCAGTAGTCCCACTGGACTAAACTACAATGAGCAGTTCTTC. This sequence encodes CASSPTGLNYNEQFF.

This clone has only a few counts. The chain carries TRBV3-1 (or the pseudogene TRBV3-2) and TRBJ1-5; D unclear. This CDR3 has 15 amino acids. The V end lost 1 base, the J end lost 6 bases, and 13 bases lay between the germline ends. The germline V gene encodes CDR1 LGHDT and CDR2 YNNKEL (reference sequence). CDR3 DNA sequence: TGTGCCAGCAGCCAAGGAGGAGGTTTGAGTCAGCCCCAGCATTTT. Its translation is CASSQGGGLSQPQHF.

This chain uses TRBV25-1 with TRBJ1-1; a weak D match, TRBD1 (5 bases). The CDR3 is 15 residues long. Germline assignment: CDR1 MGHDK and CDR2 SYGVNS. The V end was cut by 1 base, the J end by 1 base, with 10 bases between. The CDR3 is CASSEWGSPNTEAFF. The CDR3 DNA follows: TGTGCCAGCAGTGAATGGGGCAGCCCGAACACTGAAGCTTTCTTT.

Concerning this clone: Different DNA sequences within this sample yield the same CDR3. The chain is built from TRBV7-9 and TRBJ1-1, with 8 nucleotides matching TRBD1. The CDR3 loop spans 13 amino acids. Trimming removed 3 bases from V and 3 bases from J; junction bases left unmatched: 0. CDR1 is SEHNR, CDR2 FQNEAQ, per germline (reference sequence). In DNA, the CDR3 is TGTGCCAGCAGCTTGACAGGGGACACTGAAGCTTTCTTT. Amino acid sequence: CASSLTGDTEAFF.

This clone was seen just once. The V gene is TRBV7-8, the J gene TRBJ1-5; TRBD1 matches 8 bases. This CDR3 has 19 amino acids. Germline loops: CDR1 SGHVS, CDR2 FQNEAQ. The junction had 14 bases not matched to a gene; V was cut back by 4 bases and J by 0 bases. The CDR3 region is CASSSRTGPGYSSNQPQHF. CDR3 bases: TGTGCCAGCAGCTCAAGGACAGGGCCGGGTTATAGTAGCAATCAGCCCCAGCATTTT.

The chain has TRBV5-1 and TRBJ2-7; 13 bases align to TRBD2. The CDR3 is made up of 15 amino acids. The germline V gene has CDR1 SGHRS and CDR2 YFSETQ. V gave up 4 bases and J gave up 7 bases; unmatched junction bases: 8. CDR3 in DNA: TGCGCCAGCAGCCTCGGACTAGCGGGGGTAAGAGAGCAGTACTTC. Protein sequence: CASSLGLAGVREQYF.

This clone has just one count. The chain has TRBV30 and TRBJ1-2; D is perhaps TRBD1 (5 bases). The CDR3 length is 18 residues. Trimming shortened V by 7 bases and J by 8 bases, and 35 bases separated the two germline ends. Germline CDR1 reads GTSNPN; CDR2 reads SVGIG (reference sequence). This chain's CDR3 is CAYKRTTLTPNHPRGYTF. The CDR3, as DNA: TGTGCCTATAAACGGACAACCCTCACTCCGAACCACCCACGGGGCTACACCTTC.

The chain's CDR3 is CASRQANQPQHF. For the CDR3, the DNA is TGTGCCAGCAGACAGGCTAATCAGCCCCAGCATTTT. This chain joins TRBV19 and TRBJ1-5, with D maybe TRBD1 (6 bases). This CDR3 has 12 residues. V was shortened by 9 bases and J by 4 bases, with 10 bases between the two germline ends. In germline, CDR1 is LNHDA, CDR2 SQIVND (reference sequence).

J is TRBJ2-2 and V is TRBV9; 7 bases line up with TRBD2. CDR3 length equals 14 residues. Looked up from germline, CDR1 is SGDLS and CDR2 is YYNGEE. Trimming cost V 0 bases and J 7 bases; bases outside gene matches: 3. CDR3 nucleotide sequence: TGTGCCAGCAGCGTAGATGGGGGGGACGGGGAGCTGTTTTTT. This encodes CASSVDGGDGELFF. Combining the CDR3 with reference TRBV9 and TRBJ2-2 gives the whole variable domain DSGVTQTPKHLITATGQRVTLRCSPRSGDLSVYWYQQSLDQGLQFLIQYYNGEERAKGNILERFSAQQFPDLHSELNLSSLELGDSALYFCASSVDGGDGELFFGEGSRLTVL.

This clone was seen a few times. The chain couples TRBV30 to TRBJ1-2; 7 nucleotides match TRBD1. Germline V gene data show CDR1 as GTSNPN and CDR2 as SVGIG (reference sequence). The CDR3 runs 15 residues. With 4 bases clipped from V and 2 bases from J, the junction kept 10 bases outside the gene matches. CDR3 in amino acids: CAWTAGTAINYGYTF. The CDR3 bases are TGTGCCTGGACGGCCGGGACAGCGATCAACTATGGCTACACCTTC.

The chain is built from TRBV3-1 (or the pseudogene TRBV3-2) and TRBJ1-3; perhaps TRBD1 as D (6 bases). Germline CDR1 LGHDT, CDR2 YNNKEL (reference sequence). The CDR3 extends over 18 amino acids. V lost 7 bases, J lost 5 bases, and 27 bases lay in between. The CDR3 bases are TGTGCCAGCACCACAACTTCATTAAAACAGGGAACTCGAAACACCATATATTTT. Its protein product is CASTTTSLKQGTRNTIYF.

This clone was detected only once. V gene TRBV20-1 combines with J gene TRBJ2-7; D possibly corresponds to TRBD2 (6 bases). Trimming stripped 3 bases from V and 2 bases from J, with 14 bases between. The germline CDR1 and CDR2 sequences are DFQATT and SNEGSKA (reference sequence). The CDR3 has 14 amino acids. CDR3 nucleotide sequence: TGCAGTGCTAGTGGTGACCGGGGGACCTACGAGCAGTACTTC. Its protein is CSASGDRGTYEQYF.

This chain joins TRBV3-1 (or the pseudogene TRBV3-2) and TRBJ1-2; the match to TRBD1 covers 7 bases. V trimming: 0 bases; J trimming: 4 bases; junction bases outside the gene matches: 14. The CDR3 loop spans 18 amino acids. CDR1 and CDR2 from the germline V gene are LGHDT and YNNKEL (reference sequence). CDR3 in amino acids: CASSQERQGSPWGYGYTF. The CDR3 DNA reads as TGTGCCAGCAGCCAAGAGCGACAGGGCTCGCCCTGGGGCTATGGCTACACCTTC.

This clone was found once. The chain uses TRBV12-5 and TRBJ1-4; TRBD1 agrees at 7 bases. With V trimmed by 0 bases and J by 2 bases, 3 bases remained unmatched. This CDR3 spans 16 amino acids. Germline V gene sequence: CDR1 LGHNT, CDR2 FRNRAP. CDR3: CASGLVLTGTNEKLFF. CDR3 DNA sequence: TGTGCTAGTGGTTTGGTACTGACAGGGACTAATGAAAAACTGTTTTTT.

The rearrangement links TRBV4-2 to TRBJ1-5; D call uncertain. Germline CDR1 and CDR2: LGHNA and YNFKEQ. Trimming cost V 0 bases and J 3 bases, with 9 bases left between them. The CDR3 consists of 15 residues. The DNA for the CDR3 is TGTGCCAGCAGCCAAGATTTCGGGAACAATCAGCCCCAGCATTTT. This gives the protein CASSQDFGNNQPQHF.

The CDR3 here is CASSPNRGEAFF. CDR3 DNA: TGTGCCAGCAGCCCCAATCGGGGTGAAGCTTTCTTT. The chain combines TRBV9 with TRBJ1-1; no reliable D call. Germline CDR1 reads SGDLS; CDR2 reads YYNGEE. The V end was cut by 4 bases, the J end by 7 bases, with 11 bases between. This CDR3 is built from 12 residues.

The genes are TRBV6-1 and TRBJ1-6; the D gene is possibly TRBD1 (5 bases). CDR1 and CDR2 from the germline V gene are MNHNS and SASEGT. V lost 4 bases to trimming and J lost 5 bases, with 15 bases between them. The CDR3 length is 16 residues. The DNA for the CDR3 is TGTGCCAGCAGTGTTGGGATGGGGGAGGATAATTCACCCCTCCACTTT. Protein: CASSVGMGEDNSPLHF.

The CDR3 sequence: CASSFGTEAFF. The CDR3 bases are TGTGCCAGCAGCTTTGGGACAGAAGCTTTCTTT. This chain uses TRBV7-2 with TRBJ1-1; a possible D gene is TRBD1 (6 bases). Trimming removed 3 bases at V and 8 bases at J, with 7 bases between. Per germline, CDR1 SGHTA and CDR2 FQGNSA. The CDR3 extends over 11 amino acids.

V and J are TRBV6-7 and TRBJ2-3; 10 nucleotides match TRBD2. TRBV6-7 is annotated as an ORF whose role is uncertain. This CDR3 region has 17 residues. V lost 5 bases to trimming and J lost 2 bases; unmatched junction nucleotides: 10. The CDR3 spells CASSPLQGTSATDTQYF. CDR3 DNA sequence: TGTGCCAGCAGTCCCTTACAAGGGACTAGCGCCACAGATACGCAGTATTTT.

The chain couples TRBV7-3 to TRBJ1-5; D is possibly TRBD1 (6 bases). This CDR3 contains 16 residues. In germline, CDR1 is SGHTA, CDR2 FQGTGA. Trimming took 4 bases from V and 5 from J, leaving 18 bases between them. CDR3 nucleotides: TGTGCCAGCAGCTCAAGGGGGATCTCCCAGGATCAGCCCCAGCATTTT. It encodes CASSSRGISQDQPQHF.

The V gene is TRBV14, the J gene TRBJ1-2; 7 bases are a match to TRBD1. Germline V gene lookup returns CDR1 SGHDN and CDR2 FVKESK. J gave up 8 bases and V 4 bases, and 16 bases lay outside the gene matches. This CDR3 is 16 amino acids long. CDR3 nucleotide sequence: TGTGCCAGCAGCCCCACTCCGAGGACAGGAATTCTGGGCTACACCTTC. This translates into CASSPTPRTGILGYTF.

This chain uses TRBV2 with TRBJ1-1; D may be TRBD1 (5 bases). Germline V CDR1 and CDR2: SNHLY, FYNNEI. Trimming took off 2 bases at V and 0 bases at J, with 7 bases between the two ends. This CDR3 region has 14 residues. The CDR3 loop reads CASSELQVNTEAFF. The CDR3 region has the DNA TGTGCCAGCAGTGAACTACAGGTGAACACTGAAGCTTTCTTT.

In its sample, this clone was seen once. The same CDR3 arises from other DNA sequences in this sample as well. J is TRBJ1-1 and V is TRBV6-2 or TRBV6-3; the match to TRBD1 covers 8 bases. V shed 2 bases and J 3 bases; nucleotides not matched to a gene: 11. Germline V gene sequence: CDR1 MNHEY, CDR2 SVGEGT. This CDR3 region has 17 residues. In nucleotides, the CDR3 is TGTGCCAGCAGTTACCTCTGGACAGGGAGTTGGGACACTGAAGCTTTCTTT. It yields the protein CASSYLWTGSWDTEAFF.

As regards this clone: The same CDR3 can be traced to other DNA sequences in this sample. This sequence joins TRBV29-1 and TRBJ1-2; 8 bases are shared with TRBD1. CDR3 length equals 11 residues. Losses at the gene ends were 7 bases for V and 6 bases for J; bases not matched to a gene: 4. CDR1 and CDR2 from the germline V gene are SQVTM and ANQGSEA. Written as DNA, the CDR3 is TGCAGCGCCACAGGGGGGGATGGCTACACCTTC. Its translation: CSATGGDGYTF.

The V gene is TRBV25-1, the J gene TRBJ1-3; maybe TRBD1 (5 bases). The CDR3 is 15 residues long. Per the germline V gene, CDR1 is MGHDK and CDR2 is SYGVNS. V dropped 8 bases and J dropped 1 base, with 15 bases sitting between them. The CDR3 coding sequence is TGTGCCAGCGTTTCACAGGCCTCTTCTGGAAACACCATATATTTT. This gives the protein CASVSQASSGNTIYF. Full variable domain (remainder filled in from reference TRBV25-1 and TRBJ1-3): EADIYQTPRYLVIGTGKKITLECSQTMGHDKMYWYQQDPGMELHLIHYSYGVNSTEKGDLSSESTVSRIRTEHFPLTLESARPSHTSQYLCASVSQASSGNTIYFGEGSWLTVV.

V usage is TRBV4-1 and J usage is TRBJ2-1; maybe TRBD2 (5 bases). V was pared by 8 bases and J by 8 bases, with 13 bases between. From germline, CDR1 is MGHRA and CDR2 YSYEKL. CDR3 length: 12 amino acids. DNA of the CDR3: TGCGCCAGCCAATCTAGCATCGATGAGCAGTTCTTC. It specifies CASQSSIDEQFF.

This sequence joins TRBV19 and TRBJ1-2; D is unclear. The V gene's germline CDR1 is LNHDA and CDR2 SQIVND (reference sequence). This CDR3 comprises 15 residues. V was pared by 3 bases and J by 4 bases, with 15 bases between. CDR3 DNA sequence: TGTGCCAGTAGTATCTCCCCCGGCACAGTCTATGGCTACACCTTC. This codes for CASSISPGTVYGYTF.

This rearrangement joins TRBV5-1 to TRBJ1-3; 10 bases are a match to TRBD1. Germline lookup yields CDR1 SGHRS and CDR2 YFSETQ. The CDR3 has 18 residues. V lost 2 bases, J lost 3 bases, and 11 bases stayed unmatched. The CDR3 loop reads CASSFTTGGRARGNTIYF. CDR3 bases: TGCGCCAGCAGCTTCACGACAGGGGGCCGGGCCCGTGGAAACACCATATATTTT. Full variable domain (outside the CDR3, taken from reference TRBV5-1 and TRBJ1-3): KAGVTQTPRYLIKTRGQQVTLSCSPISGHRSVSWYQQTPGQGLQFLFEYFSETQRNKGNFPGRFSGRQFSNSRSEMNVSTLELGDSALYLCASSFTTGGRARGNTIYFGEGSWLTVV.

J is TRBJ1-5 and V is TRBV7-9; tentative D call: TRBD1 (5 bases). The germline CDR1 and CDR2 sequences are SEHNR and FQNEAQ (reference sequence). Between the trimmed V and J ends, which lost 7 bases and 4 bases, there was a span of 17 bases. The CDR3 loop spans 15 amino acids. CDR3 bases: TGTGCCAGCACCCCAGGCGGGACCGAGAATCAGCCCCAGCATTTT. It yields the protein CASTPGGTENQPQHF.

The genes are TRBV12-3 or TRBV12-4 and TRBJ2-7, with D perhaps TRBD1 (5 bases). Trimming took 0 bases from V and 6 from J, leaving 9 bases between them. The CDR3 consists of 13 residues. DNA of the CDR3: TGTGCCAGCAGTTTAGCCGATCAGGGCGAGCAGTACTTC. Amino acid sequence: CASSLADQGEQYF.

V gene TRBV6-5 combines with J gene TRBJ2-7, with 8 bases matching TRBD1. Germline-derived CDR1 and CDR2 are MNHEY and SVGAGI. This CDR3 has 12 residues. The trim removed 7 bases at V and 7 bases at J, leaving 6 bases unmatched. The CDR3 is CASKRTGREQYF. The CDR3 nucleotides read TGTGCCAGCAAGAGGACAGGGCGAGAGCAGTACTTC.

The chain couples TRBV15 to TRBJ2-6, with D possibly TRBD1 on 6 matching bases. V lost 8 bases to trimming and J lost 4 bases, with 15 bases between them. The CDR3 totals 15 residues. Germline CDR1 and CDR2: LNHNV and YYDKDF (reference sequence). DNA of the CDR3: TGTGCCACCTCCACAGGGCTGGCCGGGGCCAACGTCCTGACTTTC. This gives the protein CATSTGLAGANVLTF. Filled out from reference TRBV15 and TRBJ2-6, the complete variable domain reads DAMVIQNPRYQVTQFGKPVTLSCSQTLNHNVMYWYQQKSSQAPKLLFHYYDKDFNNEADTPDNFQSRRPNTSFCFLDIRSPGLGDTAMYLCATSTGLAGANVLTFGAGSRLTVL.